These T cell receptor beta chains were read from a single sample in a study of T-cell reconstitution after alpha-beta-depleted transplantation in children. TCRdb recomputed calls from the PCR reads with MiXCR, one row per CDR3 protein. In the table there are 500,000 or so distinct CDR3 sequences, approximately 10% of which are singletons. Specimen: PBMCs, mostly from graft donor cells, collected 180 days after TCRalphabeta/CD19-depleted stem cell transplant. These receptor sequences come from a female patient aged 2-10 years who had a stem cell transplant for aplastic anemia, so the T cells may come from the graft donor. The conserved cysteine and the conserved F or W are not part of the CDR3 here. Some rows have no size entry. The others give once, few or many, or a class for an expanded clone.

j_call clone_size v_call cdr3_aa
TRBJ2-3 . TRBV29-1 SVEADSSTDTQY
TRBJ2-3 . TRBV20-1 SASSAATTDTQY
TRBJ2-1 many TRBV7-2 ASSRTSGRRNEQF
TRBJ2-2 many TRBV4-3 ASSQVVQTNTGELF
TRBJ1-2 once TRBV7-2 ASSLNQGLPYGYT
TRBJ1-6 . TRBV6-2/TRBV6-3 ASSSGQRSHNSPLH
TRBJ2-3 many TRBV11-2 ASSLETAGGSTDTQY
TRBJ1-5 . TRBV21-1 ASSSGTVGQPQH
TRBJ2-3 many TRBV3-1 ASSQGETDTQY
TRBJ1-2 few TRBV7-9 ASSGGTGELSNYGYT
TRBJ1-1 . TRBV19 ASSTGRWNTEAF
TRBJ2-5 few TRBV12-3/TRBV12-4 ASSLTIEKETQY
TRBJ1-2 many TRBV7-2 ASSLDRVDGYT
TRBJ2-7 . TRBV29-1 SVDAAGGPRGQY
TRBJ1-6 . TRBV11-2 ASSPSWGNGSPLH
TRBJ2-1 few TRBV7-2 ASNFGEQF
TRBJ2-7 . TRBV20-1 SAPANYEQY
TRBJ2-3 few TRBV9 ASSVGLRARGLAGTDTQY
TRBJ2-2 many TRBV4-1 ASSQEPFGRFDTGELF
TRBJ1-4 . TRBV6-5 ASSYPRGFEKLF
TRBJ1-1 . TRBV6-1 ASTRVGKNTEAF
TRBJ1-5 many TRBV5-6 ASRLRGEGPQH
TRBJ2-1 . TRBV27 ASSLWVAGEQF
TRBJ2-7 few TRBV18 ASSPSSHVGRDYEQY
TRBJ2-4 few TRBV6-5 ASSWGWQGLALGRGNIQY
TRBJ2-1 . TRBV15 ATSRDLPPSGSSHEQF
TRBJ2-2 few TRBV28 ASSSTGRLTGELF
TRBJ2-3 few TRBV20-1 SARDGRQSDTQY
TRBJ2-7 many TRBV28 ASSLMAGLLNEQY
TRBJ2-2 few TRBV6-1 ATGSGFNANTGELF
TRBJ1-1 many TRBV29-1 SVVKETSKSAF
TRBJ2-7 many TRBV29-1 SVQMTGGYEQY
TRBJ1-2 few TRBV20-1 SASWRGPRYGYT
TRBJ2-7 . TRBV7-6 ASSQKPTGNNEQY
TRBJ2-5 few TRBV6-5 ASSYSVDRGKETQY
TRBJ2-1 many TRBV9 ASSIYRDEFYNEQF
TRBJ2-1 few TRBV5-1 ASSLFTGGPYNEQF
TRBJ2-2 . TRBV7-9 ASSSDRSRRTGELF
TRBJ2-5 few TRBV20-1 SARPSAETQY
TRBJ2-5 few TRBV7-2 ASSLSPSREGPETQY
TRBJ2-5 . TRBV7-2 ASSLVGGGGVQETQY
TRBJ2-3 many TRBV7-6 ASSSRYTGKWGDTQY
TRBJ2-2 . TRBV21-1 ASTLPGAANTGELF
TRBJ2-1 . TRBV7-8 ASSRSRLGRFNEQF
TRBJ2-1 . TRBV7-6 ASSPGSVLAYNEQF
TRBJ2-3 few TRBV6-2/TRBV6-3 ASSYRAGGPPDTQY
TRBJ1-3 . TRBV29-1 SVGPNASGNTIY
TRBJ2-5 . TRBV15 STSRDMSQETQY
TRBJ2-1 . TRBV20-1 SASNPGRPLRNEQF
TRBJ2-1 . TRBV4-2 ASSQRDRGRDEQF
TRBJ2-1 few TRBV12-3/TRBV12-4 ASSYAGPNNEQF
TRBJ1-4 few TRBV20-1 SARQENEKLF
TRBJ1-5 many TRBV4-3 ASSQEEGRQPQH
TRBJ2-1 . TRBV4-3 ASSQGRGLAGDYEQF
TRBJ2-6 . TRBV5-1 ASTTAGAFGANVLT